This record covers a single T cell receptor beta chain. Antigen specificity is unknown. This specimen comes from a study of Ad26.COV2.S vaccination and SARS-CoV-2 variants. The study's findings and limits: Substantial breadth in spike-specific CD8+ and CD4+ T cell responses was reportedly seen after vaccination. Breadth and depth estimates from TCRs may understate total T cell responses. Spike-specific TCR breadth was greater in vaccine than placebo recipients.

Produced via immunoSEQ multiplex PCR; TCRdb's table is partial and in-frame only. The sample contains around 94,000 clones, around 82% of which appear only once. The V end was cut by 2 bases, the J end by 4 bases, with 8 bases between. Germline V gives CDR1 LGHNA, CDR2 YNFKEQ. CDR3 length: 14 residues. This clonotype was sampled from a human donor who had recovered from COVID-19. The gene calls are TRBV4-2 and TRBJ2-2; the D is unclear. The source material was peripheral blood, sampled after recovery from COVID-19. In DNA form, the CDR3 reads TGTGCCAGCAGCCAACCAACCTCCACCGGGGAGCTGTTTTTT. Protein sequence: CASSQPTSTGELFF.